The next 17 T cell receptor beta chains were all read from a single sample in a study of T cell changes during pregnancy in multiple sclerosis (dated by TCRdb to between 2018 and 2021). Receptor amplification or capture employed the immunoSEQ multiplex PCR assay. Drawn from immuneACCESS, this table holds only the in-frame rearrangements with V and J called that TCRdb kept. Clones are partly lost; checked studies trace under half to an unresolved V gene and leave the rest unexplained. This sample holds 40,000 or so clones; around nine tenths were observed only once. Approximately 7.8% of the sample rests with the top ten. This sample comprised CD8+ T cells from peripheral blood mononuclear cells, obtained before pregnancy. The receptors were gathered from a female donor with multiple sclerosis, enrolled in a pregnancy study.

The V and J genes are TRBV6-4 and TRBJ2-7, with a weak D call TRBD2 (6 bases). This CDR3 is 14 amino acids long. From germline, CDR1 is MRHNA and CDR2 SNTAGT. Trimming cost V 4 bases and J 4 bases, with 14 bases left between them. In nucleotides, the CDR3 is TGTGCCAGCAGTGCCTCGGACTACCTATACGAGCAGTACTTC. It yields the protein CASSASDYLYEQYF.

V is TRBV19 and J is TRBJ2-1, with TRBD2 matching over 9 bases. From germline, CDR1 is LNHDA and CDR2 SQIVND (reference sequence). The CDR3 totals 15 residues. V was clipped by 2 bases and J by 7 bases; unmatched bases: 6. CDR3: CASSIWLAGPNEQFF. CDR3 DNA: TGTGCCAGTAGTATATGGCTAGCGGGACCTAATGAGCAGTTCTTC.

V gene TRBV11-1 combines with J gene TRBJ2-1; the match to TRBD2 covers 12 bases. The germline gives CDR1 SGHAT, CDR2 FQDESV (reference sequence). This CDR3 is built from 18 residues. With V trimmed by 2 bases and J by 3 bases, 8 bases remained unmatched. The CDR3 loop reads CASSLLAGGPAGYNEQFF. The CDR3, as DNA: TGTGCCAGCAGCTTACTAGCGGGAGGGCCCGCTGGCTACAATGAGCAGTTCTTC.

The chain links TRBV21-1 to TRBJ2-2; TRBD1, as called in the table, went unchecked against the DNA. TRBV21-1 is a listed pseudogene. This CDR3 is 21 amino acids long. The CDR3 nucleotides are TGTGCCAGCAGCATAGAACTAAAGCCGGGACAAATAATAGCGAACACCGGGGAGCTGTTTTTT. Its protein product is CASSIELKPGQIIANTGELFF.

This chain joins TRBV4-3 and TRBJ1-5; D unclear. V lost 0 bases, J lost 7 bases, and 13 bases lay in between. Germline CDR1 reads LGHNA; CDR2 reads YSLEER. This CDR3 has 15 residues. CDR3 nucleotide sequence: TGCGCCAGCAGCCAAGATCGGGGAAAACCACAGCCCCAGCATTTT. As protein: CASSQDRGKPQPQHF.

V usage is TRBV27 and J usage is TRBJ2-1, with TRBD2 matching over 7 bases. The CDR3 has 14 residues. Unmatched junction bases numbered 7, after V lost 5 bases and J lost 6 bases. Germline CDR1 MNHEY, CDR2 SMNVEV (reference sequence). The CDR3 region has the DNA TGTGCCAGCAGTCCCAAGACTAGCTTCAATGAGCAGTTCTTC. Amino acid sequence: CASSPKTSFNEQFF.

The gene calls are TRBV21-1 and TRBJ2-1; the table assigns TRBD1, which was not confirmed against the DNA. TRBV21-1 has pseudogene status. The CDR3 spans 19 residues. The CDR3 sequence is CASSKAVPAGTGYNNEQFF. The CDR3 DNA sequence: TGTGCCAGCAGCAAAGCGGTACCTGCGGGGACAGGGTATAACAATGAGCAGTTCTTC.

This chain uses TRBV6-5 with TRBJ2-5; weak D call: TRBD2 (5 bases). V gave up 0 bases and J gave up 4 bases, with 9 bases separating them. The CDR3 contains 14 residues. The germline V gene encodes CDR1 MNHEY and CDR2 SVGAGI. The CDR3 region has the DNA TGTGCCAGCAGTTACTCGGGGAGCGGAGAGACCCAGTACTTC. It codes for CASSYSGSGETQYF.

V gene TRBV6-1 combines with J gene TRBJ2-1; TRBD1 aligns across 8 bases. The ends lost 6 bases at V and 6 bases at J; junction bases unmatched: 7. This CDR3 has 14 amino acids. Germline V gene lookup returns CDR1 MNHNS and CDR2 SASEGT. The CDR3 DNA reads TGTGCCAGCAGGGATCAGGGGGCGAGCAATGAGCAGTTCTTC. Protein sequence: CASRDQGASNEQFF.

The table lists this clone with a count of one. The genes are TRBV27 and TRBJ2-7; 7 nucleotides align to TRBD1. Germline V gene data show CDR1 as MNHEY and CDR2 as SMNVEV (reference sequence). The CDR3 runs 15 residues. Germline trimming cut 8 bases from V and 3 bases from J; bases unmatched to any gene: 13. Here the CDR3 DNA reads TGTGCCAGCGCCCTTACCCGACAGGGCATCTACGAGCAGTACTTC. Protein product: CASALTRQGIYEQYF.

V and J are TRBV9 and TRBJ2-1; D is perhaps TRBD2 (5 bases). In germline, CDR1 is SGDLS, CDR2 YYNGEE. Trimming cost V 4 bases and J 8 bases, with 16 bases left between them. The CDR3 consists of 14 residues. The CDR3 DNA reads as TGTGCCAGCAGCTCAGAGGGCACTATCGATGAGCAGTTCTTC. Translation gives CASSSEGTIDEQFF. The full variable domain, in which reference TRBV9 and TRBJ2-1 provide the parts outside the CDR3, is DSGVTQTPKHLITATGQRVTLRCSPRSGDLSVYWYQQSLDQGLQFLIQYYNGEERAKGNILERFSAQQFPDLHSELNLSSLELGDSALYFCASSSEGTIDEQFFGPGTRLTVL.

This rearrangement joins TRBV18 to TRBJ1-5; maybe TRBD1 (6 bases). Trimming left V 5 bases short and J 7 bases short, with 15 bases between. The CDR3 sequence is 14 residues long. CDR1 is KGHSH, CDR2 LQKENI, per germline. The CDR3 DNA is TGTGCCAGCTCATCGAACTCAGGGGAACAGCCCCAGCATTTT. This gives the protein CASSSNSGEQPQHF.

The genes are TRBV5-4 and TRBJ2-7; the match to TRBD1 covers 7 bases. Germline V gene lookup returns CDR1 SGHNT and CDR2 YYREEE (reference sequence). After removal of 4 bases from V and 7 bases from J, the junction contained 8 bases not matched to a gene. The CDR3 loop spans 13 amino acids. The CDR3 here is CASSISGTAEQYF. The CDR3, as DNA: TGTGCCAGCAGCATCAGTGGGACAGCGGAGCAGTACTTC.

The V and J genes are TRBV28 and TRBJ2-7; 11 positions match TRBD1. There are 13 residues in the CDR3. Germline values: CDR1 MDHEN, CDR2 SYDVKM. With 6 bases clipped from V and 6 bases from J, the junction kept 4 bases outside the gene matches. CDR3 bases: TGTGCCAGCAGGGGGACAGGGGGGTTCGAGCAGTACTTC. Protein sequence: CASRGTGGFEQYF.

The gene calls are TRBV6-1 and TRBJ1-1, with 7 nucleotides matching TRBD1. The V gene's germline CDR1 is MNHNS and CDR2 SASEGT. This CDR3 spans 13 amino acids. CDR3 sequence (DNA): TGTGCGACCGGACAGGTTATGGACACTGAAGCTTTCTTT. Its protein is CATGQVMDTEAFF.

CDR3 bases: TGTGCCAGCAGCTTAGGGGGTCAGGGGGCTAACAATCAGCCCCAGCATTTT. Translated: CASSLGGQGANNQPQHF. The chain uses TRBV7-2 and TRBJ1-5; 8 bases fit TRBD1. CDR3 length: 17 amino acids. V trimming: 1 base; J trimming: 3 bases; junction bases outside the gene matches: 8. In germline, CDR1 is SGHTA, CDR2 FQGNSA.

This sequence joins TRBV27 and TRBJ2-2; D is unclear. Germline-derived CDR1 and CDR2 are MNHEY and SMNVEV (reference sequence). Between the trimmed V and J ends, which lost 5 bases and 5 bases, there was a span of 9 bases. This CDR3 spans 13 amino acids. The chain's CDR3 is CASSPRETGELFF. The CDR3 bases are TGTGCCAGCAGTCCCCGAGAAACCGGGGAGCTGTTTTTT.